Presented here are 7 T cell receptor beta chains from one specimen sequenced in a study of response to subunit inactivated influenza vaccine. TCRdb used MiXCR to reprocess the RT-PCR reads, holding one entry per CDR3 protein. This sample has about 620,000 distinct CDR3 sequences, with approximately 10% found just once. The sample was also linked to a second study, of T cells expressing NK-cell markers. That paper notes: 5'RACE template switching with UMIs generated TCR beta cDNA.

The sequencing used PBMCs from blood, collected on the day of vaccination. The receptors were sampled from a middle-aged man who received an inactivated influenza vaccine.

This clonotype was recorded a few times. CDR3 amino acids: CASSLLGQNIAEKLFF. The DNA of the CDR3 is TGTGCCAGCAGCTTACTGGGACAGAACATAGCTGAAAAACTGTTTTTT. This chain uses TRBV7-2 with TRBJ1-4; 7 bases are shared with TRBD1. Per the germline V gene, CDR1 is SGHTA and CDR2 is FQGNSA. This CDR3 contains 16 residues. Trimming cost V 2 bases and J 7 bases; bases outside gene matches: 10.

The chain recombines TRBV10-3 with TRBJ1-2; D might be TRBD1 (5 bases). V gave up 0 bases and J gave up 4 bases, with 12 bases separating them. CDR1 and CDR2 from the germline V gene are ENHRY and SYGVKD. The CDR3 runs 15 residues. CDR3 bases: TGTGCCATCAGTGAGTCCCAGGGTATTGGCTATGGCTACACCTTC. Protein product: CAISESQGIGYGYTF.

This clonotype came up a few times. The rearrangement joins TRBV28 to TRBJ2-7; tentatively, D is TRBD1 or TRBD2 (6 bases each). Trimming took 6 bases from V and 2 from J, leaving 14 bases between them. This CDR3 is built from 14 residues. CDR1 and CDR2 from the germline V gene are MDHEN and SYDVKM. CDR3 sequence reads: CASRGGHGTYEQYF. CDR3 in DNA: TGTGCCAGCAGGGGGGGCCATGGGACCTACGAGCAGTACTTC.

A few counts support this clonotype. The chain employs TRBV15 and TRBJ2-1; 7 positions match TRBD2. Germline CDR1 is LNHNV and CDR2 is YYDKDF (reference sequence). Losses at the gene ends were 1 base for V and 1 base for J; bases not matched to a gene: 4. This CDR3 comprises 16 residues. Here the CDR3 reads CATSRVGGRSYNEQFF. CDR3 DNA: TGTGCCACCAGCAGAGTTGGCGGGAGATCCTACAATGAGCAGTTCTTC.

This clonotype appeared a few times. In nucleotides, the CDR3 is TGTGCCAGCAGTGGAGGAGGTAGCAAAGAGACCCAGTACTTC. Translation gives CASSGGGSKETQYF. V gene TRBV4-2 combines with J gene TRBJ2-5; a possible D gene is TRBD2 (5 bases). Per germline, CDR1 LGHNA and CDR2 YNFKEQ. CDR3 length equals 14 residues. Trimming left V 6 bases short and J 3 bases short, with 14 bases between.

Ten or more counts support this clonotype. The J gene is TRBJ2-1, the V gene TRBV29-1, with 11 bases identical to TRBD1. Trimming removed 1 base from V and 6 bases from J; junction bases left unmatched: 5. This CDR3 region has 15 residues. Germline assignment: CDR1 SQVTM and CDR2 ANQGSEA. The DNA of the CDR3 is TGCAGCGTTGAAGGGGGACAGGGGGTTGCCAATGAGCAGTTCTTC. Its protein is CSVEGGQGVANEQFF.

The J gene is TRBJ2-3, the V gene TRBV7-3; possible D gene TRBD2, 6 bases. The germline V gene has CDR1 SGHTA and CDR2 FQGTGA. The V gene lost 6 bases and the J gene lost 2 bases, with 12 bases spanning the gap. There are 14 residues in the CDR3. DNA for the CDR3: TGTGCCAGCAGTCCCGGGGGTTACACAGATACGCAGTATTTT. Encoded protein: CASSPGGYTDTQYF.